This note documents a single T cell receptor beta chain sequence. The antigen remains undetermined. This entry belongs to a study of cytomegalovirus exposure and HLA in healthy donors. Study results and limitations: In an earlier analysis, productive rearrangement rates for most beta V segments clustered near 87% or 30%.

Donors were ostensibly healthy at sampling, although undocumented immune exposures were probable. The J segment lost 1 base and the V segment lost 6 bases, leaving 6 bases of the junction unmatched. This CDR3 spans 14 amino acids. CDR1 is WNHNN and CDR2 is SYGVQD in the germline V gene (reference sequence). Vbeta (60) and Jbeta (13) primers were used in the PCR. Only in-frame clones appear in the TCRdb table, and some are missing; sequencing was by immunoSEQ multiplex PCR. The sample gives a few hundred thousand clones, more than 60% of which show up once; around 16% is in the top ten. This TCR came from a man in his forties or fifties in good health and CMV-seronegative. J is TRBJ2-7 and V is TRBV10-1; TRBD1 matches at 7 bases. The sequenced sample consisted of PBMCs. The CDR3 region is CASRSGQNSYEQYF. In DNA form, the CDR3 reads TGCGCCAGCAGATCGGGACAGAATTCCTACGAGCAGTACTTC.